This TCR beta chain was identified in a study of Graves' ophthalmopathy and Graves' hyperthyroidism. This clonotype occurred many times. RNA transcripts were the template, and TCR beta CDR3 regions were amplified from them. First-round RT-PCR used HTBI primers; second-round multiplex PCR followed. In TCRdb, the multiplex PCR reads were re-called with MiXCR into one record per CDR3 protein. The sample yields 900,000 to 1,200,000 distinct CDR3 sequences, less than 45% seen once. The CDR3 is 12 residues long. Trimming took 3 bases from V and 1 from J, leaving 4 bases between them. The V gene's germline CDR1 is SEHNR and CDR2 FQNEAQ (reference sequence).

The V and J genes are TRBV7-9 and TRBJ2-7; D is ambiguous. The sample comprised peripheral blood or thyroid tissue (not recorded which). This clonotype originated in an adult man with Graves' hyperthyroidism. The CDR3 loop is CASSFKSYEQYF. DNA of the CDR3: TGTGCCAGCAGCTTTAAGTCCTACGAGCAGTACTTC.